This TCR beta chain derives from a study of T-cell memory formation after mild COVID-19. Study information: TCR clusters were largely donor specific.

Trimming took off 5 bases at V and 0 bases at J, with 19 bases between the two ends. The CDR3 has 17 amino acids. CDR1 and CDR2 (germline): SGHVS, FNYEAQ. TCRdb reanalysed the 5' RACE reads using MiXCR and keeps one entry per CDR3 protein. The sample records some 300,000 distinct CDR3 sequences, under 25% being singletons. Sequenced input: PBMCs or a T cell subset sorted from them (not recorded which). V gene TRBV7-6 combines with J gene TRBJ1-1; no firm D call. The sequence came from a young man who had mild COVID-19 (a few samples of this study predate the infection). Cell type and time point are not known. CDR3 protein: CASSPQVRLDMNTEAFF. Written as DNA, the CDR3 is TGTGCCAGCAGCCCTCAAGTGAGGCTAGACATGAACACTGAAGCTTTCTTT. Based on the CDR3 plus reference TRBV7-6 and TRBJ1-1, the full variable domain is GAGVSQSPRYKVTKRGQDVALRCDPISGHVSLYWYRQALGQGPEFLTYFNYEAQQDKSGLPNDRFSAERPEGSISTLTIQRTEQRDSAMYRCASSPQVRLDMNTEAFFGQGTRLTVV.